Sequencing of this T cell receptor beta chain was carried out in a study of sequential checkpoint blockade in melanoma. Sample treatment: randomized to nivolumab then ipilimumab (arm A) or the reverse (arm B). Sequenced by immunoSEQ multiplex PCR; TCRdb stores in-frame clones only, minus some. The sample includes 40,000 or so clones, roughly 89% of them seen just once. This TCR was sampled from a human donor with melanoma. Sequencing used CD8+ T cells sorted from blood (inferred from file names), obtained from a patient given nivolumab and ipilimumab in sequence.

The CDR3 reads CASSSTPNVGTGNEKLFF. DNA of the CDR3: TGTGCCAGCAGCTCCACCCCGAATGTCGGGACAGGAAATGAAAAACTGTTTTTT. The chain combines TRBV11-2 with TRBJ1-4; 8 bases align to TRBD1. Germline assignment: CDR1 SGHAT and CDR2 FQNNGV. This CDR3 is 18 amino acids long. V trimming: 4 bases; J trimming: 5 bases; junction bases outside the gene matches: 15.